The source of this TCR beta chain is a study of tumor-infiltrating lymphocytes in primary liver carcinoma. Germline V gives CDR1 SQVTM, CDR2 ANQGSEA. V lost 6 bases and J lost 0, with 17 bases in between. The CDR3 length is 15 residues. The researchers produced TCR beta cDNA from 450 to 600 ng total RNA with a constant-region primer. The TCR beta library was amplified through three nested multiplex PCR rounds in a modified ARM-PCR procedure. The first two PCR rounds used TRBV1-TRBV30 primers with a Cbeta primer, about 9 cycles each. TCRdb re-analysed the multiplex PCR reads in MiXCR, keeping a single row per CDR3 protein. The table includes about 300,000 distinct CDR3 sequences, 65% detected once. Germline DNA was also extracted, and blood RNA derived from unsorted whole blood.

What was sequenced was peripheral blood. The clonotype originates from a man in his forties or fifties with primary liver carcinoma and hepatitis B virus infection. V is TRBV29-1 and J is TRBJ1-1, with a possible D match to TRBD1 (6 bases). The CDR3 sequence is CSVFPGWDMNTEAFF. In DNA, the CDR3 is TGCAGCGTCTTTCCAGGTTGGGACATGAACACTGAAGCTTTCTTT.